The 30 T cell receptor beta chains presented below share a single source sample, sequenced in a study of patients and donors after allogeneic stem cell transplantation. TCRdb passed the RT-PCR reads through MiXCR, listing each CDR3 protein once. Of hundreds of thousands of distinct CDR3 sequences in the sample, roughly 16% are singletons; the top ten hold less than 8.5%. Sequences were obtained from blood, either unsorted or a sorted T cell fraction (not recorded which). These receptors all come from a human donor who was either an allogeneic HSCT recipient or a stem cell or donor lymphocyte infusion donor (not recorded which). It is not recorded whose cells these are; they may come from a transplant donor.

This clonotype has more than one count but fewer than ten. The V call is TRBV5-1, the J call TRBJ1-3, with D possibly being TRBD1 (6 bases). The V gene's germline CDR1 is SGHRS and CDR2 YFSETQ. V lost 4 bases to trimming and J lost 4 bases, with 12 bases between them. The CDR3 extends over 14 amino acids. CDR3 protein: CASSAWTAGNTIYF. In DNA, the CDR3 is TGCGCCAGCAGCGCGTGGACAGCGGGAAACACCATATATTTT.

The CDR3: CASSETGTHNTGELFF. The CDR3 DNA sequence: TGCGCCAGCAGCGAAACCGGGACACATAACACCGGGGAGCTGTTTTTT. This chain connects TRBV5-1 to TRBJ2-2; D possibly corresponds to TRBD1 (6 bases). V was trimmed by 4 bases and J by 2 bases, leaving 15 bases between them. CDR1 SGHRS and CDR2 YFSETQ come from the germline V gene. The CDR3 length is 16 residues.

This chain uses TRBV20-1 with TRBJ1-5, with 7 positions matching TRBD1. The CDR3 spans 14 residues. Germline values: CDR1 DFQATT, CDR2 SNEGSKA (reference sequence). Losses at the gene ends were 6 bases for V and 3 bases for J; bases not matched to a gene: 8. CDR3: CSARDRGANQPQHF. CDR3 coding DNA: TGCAGTGCCCGGGACAGAGGGGCCAATCAGCCCCAGCATTTT.

CDR3 nucleotides: TGTGCCAGCAGCTTGGGGGTTTCAGGGGACGAGCAGTACTTC. Translating it yields CASSLGVSGDEQYF. The chain recombines TRBV5-6 with TRBJ2-7; possible D gene TRBD1, 6 bases. The V end lost 0 bases, the J end lost 5 bases, and 12 bases lay between the germline ends. The CDR3 loop spans 14 amino acids. Looked up from germline, CDR1 is SGHDT and CDR2 is YYEEEE.

The gene calls are TRBV20-1 and TRBJ2-1; no firm D call. This CDR3 is built from 13 residues. Germline-derived CDR1 and CDR2 are DFQATT and SNEGSKA (reference sequence). Trimming shortened V by 1 base and J by 3 bases, and 7 bases separated the two germline ends. CDR3 amino acids: CSARAPGYNEQFF. DNA for the CDR3: TGCAGTGCTAGAGCCCCAGGCTACAATGAGCAGTTCTTC.

This clonotype has a handful of counts. V and J are TRBV6-2 or TRBV6-3 and TRBJ2-2; 7 nucleotides line up with TRBD1. CDR3 length: 17 amino acids. From germline, CDR1 is MNHEY and CDR2 SVGEGT. V was clipped by 2 bases and J by 1 base; unmatched bases: 7. CDR3 protein: CASSYRAGGLNTGELFF. As DNA, the CDR3 is TGTGCCAGCAGTTACCGGGCAGGGGGATTGAACACCGGGGAGCTGTTTTTT.

This clonotype was observed a few times. The gene calls are TRBV5-1 and TRBJ1-1; D is uncertain. Germline V gives CDR1 SGHRS, CDR2 YFSETQ. Trimming removed 2 bases from V and 1 base from J, with 9 bases in between. This CDR3 has 14 residues. The CDR3 DNA is TGCGCCAGCAGCTTCCGCCGCGAGAACACTGAAGCTTTCTTT. It codes for CASSFRRENTEAFF.

J is TRBJ2-5 and V is TRBV9; TRBD2 matches 14 bases. Germline loops: CDR1 SGDLS, CDR2 YYNGEE. With 5 bases clipped from V and 4 bases from J, the junction kept 13 bases outside the gene matches. The CDR3 has 18 amino acids. DNA of the CDR3: TGTGCCAGCAGTCGGACCGGGACTAGCGGGAGTGTGGGAGAGACCCAGTACTTC. Encoded protein: CASSRTGTSGSVGETQYF.

V and J are TRBV4-3 and TRBJ2-4, with D perhaps TRBD1 or TRBD2 (5 bases each). V was shortened by 0 bases and J by 9 bases, with 15 bases between the two germline ends. The CDR3 totals 15 residues. Germline-derived CDR1 and CDR2 are LGHNA and YSLEER. The CDR3 region is CASSQDPGDVGIQYF. The DNA for the CDR3 is TGCGCCAGCAGCCAAGATCCCGGGGACGTGGGCATTCAGTACTTC.

The CDR3: CASSPLVEPGELFF. CDR3 nucleotide sequence: TGCGCCAGCAGCCCGCTTGTGGAGCCCGGGGAGCTGTTTTTT. This chain connects TRBV5-1 to TRBJ2-2; D is unclear. Trimming took 4 bases from V and 6 from J, leaving 13 bases between them. CDR3 length: 14 amino acids. Germline V gives CDR1 SGHRS, CDR2 YFSETQ.

The V gene is TRBV3-1, the J gene TRBJ2-7; no definite D call. Germline V CDR1 and CDR2: LGHDT, YNNKEL (reference sequence). The V and J ends lost 0 bases and 6 bases respectively, with 12 bases between them. The CDR3 is 14 amino acids. The CDR3 sequence is CASSQDTVSVEQYF. As DNA, the CDR3 is TGTGCCAGCAGCCAAGATACGGTCAGCGTCGAGCAGTACTTC.

This clonotype was picked up many times. This sequence joins TRBV5-1 and TRBJ2-7, with 10 bases lining up with TRBD2. CDR3 length equals 16 residues. The junction had 5 bases not matched to a gene; V was cut back by 0 bases and J by 2 bases. Germline assignment: CDR1 SGHRS and CDR2 YFSETQ. CDR3: CASSLGGTSATYEQYF. CDR3 coding DNA: TGCGCCAGCAGCTTGGGTGGGACTAGCGCTACCTACGAGCAGTACTTC.

The V gene is TRBV19, the J gene TRBJ2-7; 12 bases are shared with TRBD2. The CDR3 length is 15 residues. Germline values: CDR1 LNHDA, CDR2 SQIVND (reference sequence). J was trimmed by 2 bases and V by 3 bases; bases with no gene match: 2. The CDR3 nucleotides read TGTGCCAGTAGTATCGGACTAGCGGGGCCCTACGAGCAGTACTTC. Its protein is CASSIGLAGPYEQYF.

The CDR3 spells CSDRTSRGSYNEQFF. CDR3 nucleotide sequence: TGCAGCGACCGGACTAGCAGAGGCTCCTACAATGAGCAGTTCTTC. The V call is TRBV29-1, the J call TRBJ2-1, with TRBD2 matching 8 bases. The germline CDR1 and CDR2 sequences are SQVTM and ANQGSEA. Losses at the gene ends were 7 bases for V and 0 bases for J; bases not matched to a gene: 8. The CDR3 runs to 15 residues.

The chain links TRBV7-2 to TRBJ1-1; no clear D gene. V lost 2 bases and J lost 0, with 13 bases in between. Germline V gene data show CDR1 as SGHTA and CDR2 as FQGNSA. The CDR3 length is 16 residues. This chain's CDR3 is CASSLFSGVLNTEAFF. In DNA, the CDR3 is TGTGCCAGCAGCTTATTTTCCGGGGTTTTGAACACTGAAGCTTTCTTT.

The rearrangement links TRBV7-3 to TRBJ2-1; TRBD2 aligns across 9 bases. The length of the CDR3 is 15 residues. The germline CDR1 and CDR2 sequences are SGHTA and FQGTGA. Trimming removed 3 bases from V and 7 bases from J; junction bases left unmatched: 7. The CDR3 here is CASSFGGGARNEQFF. In nucleotides, the CDR3 is TGTGCCAGCAGCTTCGGCGGGGGGGCCAGGAATGAGCAGTTCTTC. The variable domain in full, completed from reference TRBV7-3 and TRBJ2-1, reads GAGVSQTPSNKVTEKGKYVELRCDPISGHTALYWYRQSLGQGPEFLIYFQGTGAADDSGLPNDRFFAVRPEGSVSTLKIQRTERGDSAVYLCASSFGGGARNEQFFGPGTRLTVL.

A few counts support this clonotype. J is TRBJ1-5 and V is TRBV12-3 or TRBV12-4; TRBD1 aligns across 7 bases. V dropped 2 bases and J dropped 11; count of bases not matched to a gene: 6. The CDR3 covers 13 residues. CDR3 in amino acids: CASSLQTGRAQHF. CDR3 in DNA: TGTGCCAGCAGTTTACAGACAGGGAGAGCCCAGCATTTT.

This clonotype has at least ten counts. The chain uses TRBV20-1 and TRBJ1-5, with 8 bases aligning to TRBD1. Germline CDR1 reads DFQATT; CDR2 reads SNEGSKA (reference sequence). The CDR3 spans 14 residues. V lost 5 bases to trimming and J lost 0 bases; unmatched junction nucleotides: 3. The CDR3 DNA reads as TGCAGTGCTTCAGGGGGCTATAGCAATCAGCCCCAGCATTTT. Its protein is CSASGGYSNQPQHF.

V gene TRBV5-1 combines with J gene TRBJ2-7, with D perhaps TRBD1 (5 bases). The CDR3 is 15 residues long. The germline V gene encodes CDR1 SGHRS and CDR2 YFSETQ. Trimming pared 5 bases from V and 3 bases from J, leaving 18 bases between. For the CDR3, the DNA is TGCGCCAGCAGTCAGGACACTACCTCTGTCTACGAGCAGTACTTC. Amino acids: CASSQDTTSVYEQYF. The full variable domain, rest sourced from reference TRBV5-1 and TRBJ2-7, is KAGVTQTPRYLIKTRGQQVTLSCSPISGHRSVSWYQQTPGQGLQFLFEYFSETQRNKGNFPGRFSGRQFSNSRSEMNVSTLELGDSALYLCASSQDTTSVYEQYFGPGTRLTVT.

V usage is TRBV19 and J usage is TRBJ2-1, with 7 positions matching TRBD1. The CDR3 contains 14 residues. Germline trimming cut 7 bases from V and 4 bases from J; bases unmatched to any gene: 7. Germline V gives CDR1 LNHDA, CDR2 SQIVND (reference sequence). The CDR3 DNA reads as TGTGCCAGTACCCCGGGACAGATATACAATGAGCAGTTCTTC. Its translation is CASTPGQIYNEQFF.

V and J are TRBV25-1 and TRBJ2-7, with TRBD1 as a possible D gene (6 bases). V shed 7 bases and J shed 4 bases, with 11 bases lying between them. The CDR3 runs 12 residues. Germline V lookup: CDR1 MGHDK, CDR2 SYGVNS. The CDR3 loop is CASTGVAYEQYF. In DNA form, the CDR3 reads TGTGCCAGCACAGGGGTGGCATACGAGCAGTACTTC.

There are many counts of this clonotype. The chain carries TRBV12-3 or TRBV12-4 and TRBJ2-3; 11 positions agree with TRBD1. V shed 6 bases and J 7 bases; nucleotides not matched to a gene: 6. CDR3 length equals 14 residues. The CDR3 region is CASRQGQGAYTQYF. CDR3 DNA: TGTGCCAGCAGACAAGGACAGGGGGCGTATACGCAGTATTTT.

This clonotype was detected many times. Here the CDR3 reads CASLRGDTPYEQYF. The CDR3 DNA reads as TGTGCCAGCCTGAGAGGCGACACTCCCTACGAGCAGTACTTC. V is TRBV25-1 and J is TRBJ2-7, with unresolved D. The germline CDR1 and CDR2 sequences are MGHDK and SYGVNS. The V end was cut by 8 bases, the J end by 2 bases, with 16 bases between. This CDR3 is 14 amino acids long.

V gene TRBV7-3 combines with J gene TRBJ1-2; perhaps TRBD1 as D (5 bases). The V end was cut by 0 bases, the J end by 7 bases, with 15 bases between. Germline assignment: CDR1 SGHTA and CDR2 FQGTGA. CDR3 length: 15 residues. The CDR3 here is CASSLTAGRIGGYTF. CDR3 nucleotides: TGTGCCAGCAGCTTAACGGCAGGGCGAATTGGTGGCTACACCTTC.

V gene TRBV15 combines with J gene TRBJ1-5; D possibly corresponds to TRBD1 (5 bases). Trimming took off 3 bases at V and 3 bases at J, with 15 bases between the two ends. From germline, CDR1 is LNHNV and CDR2 YYDKDF (reference sequence). This CDR3 comprises 16 residues. DNA for the CDR3: TGTGCCACCAGCAGTGACCGGGACTATTCCAATCAGCCCCAGCATTTT. Amino acids: CATSSDRDYSNQPQHF.

This clonotype was seen a handful of times. The chain joins TRBV19 to TRBJ2-7, with D perhaps matching TRBD1 (6 bases). V was shortened by 4 bases and J by 7 bases, with 17 bases between the two germline ends. This CDR3 is built from 14 residues. The germline CDR1 and CDR2 sequences are LNHDA and SQIVND (reference sequence). CDR3 bases: TGTGCCAGTAGTACACAGGGAGTTGGTGATGAGCAGTACTTC. Its translation is CASSTQGVGDEQYF.

The chain couples TRBV20-1 to TRBJ2-4, with D possibly TRBD2 on 8 matching bases. Trimming shortened V by 0 bases and J by 15 bases, and 18 bases separated the two germline ends. The CDR3 extends over 13 amino acids. Germline V CDR1 and CDR2: DFQATT, SNEGSKA (reference sequence). CDR3 protein: CSARDPGGGRSYF. The CDR3, as DNA: TGCAGTGCTAGAGATCCGGGAGGGGGCCGATCGTACTTC.

V and J are TRBV20-1 and TRBJ2-1; 14 bases line up with TRBD2. J was trimmed by 7 bases and V by 5 bases; bases with no gene match: 7. The germline gives CDR1 DFQATT, CDR2 SNEGSKA (reference sequence). The CDR3 consists of 15 residues. The CDR3 DNA reads as TGCAGTGCTGAGGGACTAGCGGGAGAACGTAATGAGCAGTTCTTC. Its protein product is CSAEGLAGERNEQFF.

The chain recombines TRBV7-2 with TRBJ2-7, with TRBD2 matching over 9 bases. The CDR3 sequence is 14 residues long. The germline CDR1 and CDR2 sequences are SGHTA and FQGNSA. Unmatched junction bases numbered 8, after V lost 5 bases and J lost 6 bases. This chain's CDR3 is CASSQGLAFSEQYF. The CDR3 DNA reads as TGTGCCAGCAGCCAGGGACTAGCTTTCTCCGAGCAGTACTTC.

The V and J genes are TRBV6-5 and TRBJ2-5; TRBD1 matches 9 bases. V lost 2 bases, J lost 6 bases, and 4 bases stayed unmatched. Germline V CDR1 and CDR2: MNHEY, SVGAGI. The CDR3 sequence is 14 residues long. CDR3 residues: CASSYGTGRQTQYF. CDR3 sequence (DNA): TGTGCCAGCAGTTACGGGACAGGGAGGCAGACCCAGTACTTC.